This TCR beta chain was sequenced during a study of T cell responses to AZD1222 COVID-19 vaccine. This clone was observed a few times. Its target is not known. The method was immunoSEQ multiplex PCR; TCRdb's version includes in-frame clones alone and lacks a portion of them. Here the sample spans about 21,000 clones, almost 85% being singletons. The CDR3 is 13 amino acids. Germline loops: CDR1 SGHTA, CDR2 FQGNSA. V dropped 6 bases and J dropped 1 base, with 7 bases sitting between them. Whole-study results and caveats: Clonal diversity was possibly underestimated; the donors were predominantly white British and more often female.

The TCR originated in an adult who received the AZD1222 COVID-19 vaccine. Specimen: peripheral blood, collected 28 days after the second AZD1222 dose. The V and J genes are TRBV7-2 and TRBJ1-3; D unresolved. Written as DNA, the CDR3 is TGTGCCAGCAGTCCTTTTTCTGGAAACACCATATATTTT. This translates into CASSPFSGNTIYF.